The T cell receptor (beta chain) described here comes from a study of PD-L1 blockade in urothelial cancer. CDR3 size: 16 residues. V gave up 6 bases and J gave up 10 bases; unmatched junction bases: 18. Germline CDR1 is SGHAT and CDR2 is FQNNGV. Sequencing used immunoSEQ multiplex PCR; TCRdb keeps in-frame clones, though not all of them. The profile shows roughly 67,000 clones, around 86% of them singletons. The time point here: pretreatment peripheral blood. Each individual provided 1 to 8 samples (taken pretreatment and on-treatment). The source is a man in his 60s with urothelial cancer. The chain uses TRBV11-2 and TRBJ2-1; 7 bases agree with TRBD2. This specimen was PBMCs, taken around atezolizumab (anti-PD-L1) treatment. CDR3 DNA sequence: TGTGCCAGCAGTGTAGCGGGCAGTTTGGGGCTCGGGGAGCAGTTCTTC. It encodes CASSVAGSLGLGEQFF.